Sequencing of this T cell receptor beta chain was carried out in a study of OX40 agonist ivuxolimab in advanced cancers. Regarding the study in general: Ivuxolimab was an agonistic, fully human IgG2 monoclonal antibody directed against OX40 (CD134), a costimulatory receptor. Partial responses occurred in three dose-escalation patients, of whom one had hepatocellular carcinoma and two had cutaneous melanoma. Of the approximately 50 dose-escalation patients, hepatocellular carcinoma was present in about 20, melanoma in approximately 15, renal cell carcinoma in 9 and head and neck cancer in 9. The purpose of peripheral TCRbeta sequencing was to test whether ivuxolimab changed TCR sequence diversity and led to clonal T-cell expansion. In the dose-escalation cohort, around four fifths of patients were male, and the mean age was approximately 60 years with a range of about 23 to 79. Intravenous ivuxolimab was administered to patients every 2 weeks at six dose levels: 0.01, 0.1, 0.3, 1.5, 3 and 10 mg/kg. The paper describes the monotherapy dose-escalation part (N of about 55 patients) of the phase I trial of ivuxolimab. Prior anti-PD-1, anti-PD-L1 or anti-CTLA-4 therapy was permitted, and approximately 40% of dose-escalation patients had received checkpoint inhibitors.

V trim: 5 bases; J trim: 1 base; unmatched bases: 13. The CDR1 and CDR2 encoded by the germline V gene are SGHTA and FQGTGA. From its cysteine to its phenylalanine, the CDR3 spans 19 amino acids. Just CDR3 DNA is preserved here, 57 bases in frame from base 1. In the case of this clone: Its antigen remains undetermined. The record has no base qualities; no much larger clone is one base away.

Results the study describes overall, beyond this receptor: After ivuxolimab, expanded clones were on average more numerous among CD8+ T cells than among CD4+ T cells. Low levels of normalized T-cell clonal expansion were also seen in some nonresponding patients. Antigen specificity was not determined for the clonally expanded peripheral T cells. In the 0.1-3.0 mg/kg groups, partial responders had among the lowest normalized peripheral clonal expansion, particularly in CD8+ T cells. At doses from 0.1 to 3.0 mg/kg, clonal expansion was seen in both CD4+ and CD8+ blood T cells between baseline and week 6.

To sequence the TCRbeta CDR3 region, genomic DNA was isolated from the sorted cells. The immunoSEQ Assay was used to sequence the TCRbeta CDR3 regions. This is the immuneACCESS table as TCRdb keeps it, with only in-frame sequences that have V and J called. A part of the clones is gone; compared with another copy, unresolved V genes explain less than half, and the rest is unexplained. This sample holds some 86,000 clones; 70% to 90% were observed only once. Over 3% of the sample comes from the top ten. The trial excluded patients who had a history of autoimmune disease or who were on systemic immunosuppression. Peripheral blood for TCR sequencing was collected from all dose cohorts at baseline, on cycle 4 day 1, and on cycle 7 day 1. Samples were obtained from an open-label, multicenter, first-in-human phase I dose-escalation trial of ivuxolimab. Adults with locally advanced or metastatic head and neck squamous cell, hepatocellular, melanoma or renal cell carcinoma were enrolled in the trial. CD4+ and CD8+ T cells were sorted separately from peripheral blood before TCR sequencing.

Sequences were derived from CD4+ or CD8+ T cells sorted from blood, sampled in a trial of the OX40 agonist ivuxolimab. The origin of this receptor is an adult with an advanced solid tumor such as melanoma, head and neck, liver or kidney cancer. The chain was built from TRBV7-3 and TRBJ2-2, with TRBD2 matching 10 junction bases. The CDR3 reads CASSPGASGSWGNTGELFF. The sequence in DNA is TGTGCCAGCAGCCCCGGGGCTAGCGGGAGTTGGGGGAACACCGGGGAGCTGTTTTTT.